The 8 T cell receptor beta chains in this list originate from one sample, sequenced in a study of beta chain features in type 1 diabetes. Of the isolated RNA, all was reverse transcribed, and so the sequenced material was expressed TCRB transcripts. Data came from immunoSEQ multiplex PCR; TCRdb stores just in-frame clones and leaves some out. The sample lists about 350,000 clones, 15% to 20% occurring once. The sequenced material came from naive CD4+ T cells from blood. All receptors derive from a woman aged 18-29 years in good health.

The chain couples TRBV5-6 to TRBJ2-3; 12 bases map to TRBD2. Trimming took 5 bases from V and 5 from J; bases not matched to a gene: 3. The CDR3 has 14 residues. Per the germline V gene, CDR1 is SGHDT and CDR2 is YYEEEE. For the CDR3, the DNA is TGTGCCAGCAGGACTAGCGGGAGCGTAGATACGCAGTATTTT. Amino acids: CASRTSGSVDTQYF.

J is TRBJ1-1 and V is TRBV18; no clear D. V lost 3 bases and J lost 9, with 11 bases in between. The CDR3 extends over 12 amino acids. Germline V gene sequence: CDR1 KGHSH, CDR2 LQKENI. The DNA for the CDR3 is TGTGCCAGCTCACCTCTCGGGTCCCAAGCTTTCTTT. It encodes CASSPLGSQAFF.

The sample holds a few counts of this clone. V is TRBV15 and J is TRBJ1-2; a weak D match, TRBD1 (5 bases). Germline-derived CDR1 and CDR2 are LNHNV and YYDKDF (reference sequence). This CDR3 is 13 amino acids long. V was trimmed by 0 bases and J by 7 bases, leaving 9 bases between them. This CDR3 reads CATSRDGASGYTF. CDR3 sequence (DNA): TGTGCCACCAGCAGAGATGGGGCGTCTGGCTACACCTTC.

This clone was counted a few times. This rearrangement joins TRBV30 to TRBJ1-1, with TRBD1 matching 7 bases. The V segment lost 3 bases and the J segment 10 bases; nucleotides outside the gene matches: 11. From germline, CDR1 is GTSNPN and CDR2 SVGIG (reference sequence). This CDR3 is built from 13 residues. CDR3: CAWRTLGTESAFF. The CDR3 DNA is TGTGCCTGGAGAACCCTCGGGACAGAATCAGCTTTCTTT.

The chain joins TRBV30 to TRBJ2-2; TRBD2 is a possible D gene (6 bases). The CDR3 extends over 17 amino acids. Trimming left V 1 base short and J 6 bases short, with 21 bases between. In germline, CDR1 is GTSNPN, CDR2 SVGIG (reference sequence). The CDR3 is CAWSDRGLRLSPGELFF. CDR3 coding DNA: TGTGCCTGGAGTGATCGGGGACTGCGGCTTTCTCCCGGGGAGCTGTTTTTT.

This chain uses TRBV30 with TRBJ1-5; D gene uncertain. With 0 bases removed from V and 8 bases from J, the gap between germline ends came to 11 bases. The CDR3 has 13 amino acids. Germline V gene data show CDR1 as GTSNPN and CDR2 as SVGIG (reference sequence). CDR3 residues: CAWSVGRVEPQHF. CDR3 coding DNA: TGTGCCTGGAGTGTGGGGAGGGTGGAGCCCCAGCATTTT.

The rearrangement uses TRBV30 and TRBJ1-5, with 7 nucleotides matching TRBD1. In germline, CDR1 is GTSNPN, CDR2 SVGIG (reference sequence). The CDR3 has 14 amino acids. V dropped 7 bases and J dropped 5; count of bases not matched to a gene: 11. The CDR3 loop reads CAFTRGDRHQPQHF. The CDR3 coding sequence is TGTGCCTTTACAAGGGGGGACAGACATCAGCCCCAGCATTTT.

This clone was detected only a few times. The chain combines TRBV7-3 with TRBJ1-1; D possibly corresponds to TRBD1 (6 bases). Trimming removed 5 bases from V and 1 base from J, with 8 bases in between. This CDR3 is built from 13 residues. Germline CDR1 SGHTA, CDR2 FQGTGA. The CDR3 nucleotides read TGTGCCAGCAGCATGGACAGGAACACTGAAGCTTTCTTT. This encodes CASSMDRNTEAFF.